One sample yielded the 32 T cell receptor beta chains listed below, sequenced in a study of T cells after yellow fever vaccination. TCRdb re-derived calls from the 5' RACE reads in MiXCR, one entry per CDR3 protein. Here the sample spans some 300,000 distinct CDR3 sequences, 7.5% to 9% being singletons. This sample comprised CD4+ T cells sorted from PBMCs, obtained 5 days after the yellow fever booster vaccination. The receptors here all came from a man in his late teens or twenties who received the YFV17D yellow fever vaccine.

This clonotype was picked up many times. CDR3 sequence reads: CASSLSASGSTDTQYF. The CDR3 nucleotides read TGTGCCAGCAGTTTGTCGGCTAGCGGGAGCACAGATACGCAGTATTTT. This chain joins TRBV12-3 or TRBV12-4 and TRBJ2-3; 8 bases are a match to TRBD2. The CDR3 runs to 16 residues. V lost 3 bases, J lost 0 bases, and 5 bases stayed unmatched.

In this sample, this clonotype turned up a few times. V gene TRBV2 combines with J gene TRBJ1-5; the D is unclear. The germline V gene encodes CDR1 SNHLY and CDR2 FYNNEI. The CDR3 has 13 amino acids. V gave up 7 bases and J gave up 1 base, with 8 bases separating them. DNA for the CDR3: TGTGCCAGCAATAGGGTGAGCAATCAGCCCCAGCATTTT. This gives the protein CASNRVSNQPQHF.

The chain uses TRBV30 and TRBJ1-5; maybe TRBD1 (6 bases). The CDR3 contains 12 residues. From germline, CDR1 is GTSNPN and CDR2 SVGIG (reference sequence). V was clipped by 5 bases and J by 6 bases, with 11 bases between them. The CDR3 here is CAWATGIQPQHF. CDR3 in DNA: TGTGCCTGGGCTACAGGGATTCAGCCCCAGCATTTT.

The V call is TRBV4-1, the J call TRBJ1-5; tentative D call: TRBD1 (5 bases). Between the trimmed V and J ends, which lost 1 base and 3 bases, there was a span of 22 bases. Per the germline V gene, CDR1 is MGHRA and CDR2 is YSYEKL. The length of the CDR3 is 19 residues. CDR3 sequence: CASSQGPPTNAGSNQPQHF. DNA for the CDR3: TGCGCCAGCAGCCAAGGGCCACCAACCAATGCAGGGTCCAATCAGCCCCAGCATTTT.

The J gene is TRBJ2-3, the V gene TRBV18; 10 bases map to TRBD2. The CDR3 extends over 16 amino acids. V gave up 3 bases and J gave up 4 bases; unmatched junction bases: 7. Per germline, CDR1 KGHSH and CDR2 LQKENI. DNA for the CDR3: TGTGCCAGCTCACCGACAAGCGGGGGGGCTGCAGATACGCAGTATTTT. Translated, it gives CASSPTSGGAADTQYF.

The V and J genes are TRBV15 and TRBJ1-2; D remains ambiguous. Germline V lookup: CDR1 LNHNV, CDR2 YYDKDF (reference sequence). With 0 bases removed from V and 3 bases from J, the gap between germline ends came to 5 bases. This CDR3 comprises 13 residues. The CDR3 nucleotides read TGTGCCACCAGCAGAGACCTAGACTATGGCTACACCTTC. Translating gives CATSRDLDYGYTF.

V and J are TRBV5-1 and TRBJ2-3, with 7 positions matching TRBD1. The CDR3 covers 16 residues. Germline V gene lookup returns CDR1 SGHRS and CDR2 YFSETQ. The ends lost 4 bases at V and 1 base at J; junction bases unmatched: 9. CDR3 in DNA: TGCGCCAGCAGCCTGCGACAGGGAAGGGGCACAGATACGCAGTATTTT. This codes for CASSLRQGRGTDTQYF.

CDR3 residues: CSAFPRALREKLFF. CDR3 coding DNA: TGCAGTGCCTTCCCGAGGGCCTTACGCGAAAAACTGTTTTTT. J is TRBJ1-4 and V is TRBV20-1, with D hard to call. The CDR3 is 14 amino acids. CDR1 and CDR2 (germline): DFQATT, SNEGSKA (reference sequence). The germline V and J ends were trimmed by 6 bases and 8 bases, with 19 bases remaining between them.

In this sample, this clonotype turned up many times. V usage is TRBV7-9 and J usage is TRBJ2-3; 7 bases fit TRBD1. The CDR3 has 17 residues. The germline V gene has CDR1 SEHNR and CDR2 FQNEAQ (reference sequence). With V trimmed by 7 bases and J by 3 bases, 16 bases remained unmatched. The CDR3 DNA reads TGTGCCAGCACCCGGTCGTCAGGGGGTGAAGGGACAGATACGCAGTATTTT. Translated, it gives CASTRSSGGEGTDTQYF.

This clonotype was counted at least ten times. This sequence joins TRBV6-2 or TRBV6-3 and TRBJ2-5; possible D gene TRBD2, 6 bases. V lost 4 bases and J lost 4, with 13 bases in between. Germline-derived CDR1 and CDR2 are MNHEY and SVGEGT. The CDR3 consists of 14 residues. Here the CDR3 DNA reads TGTGCCAGCAGTTGGCGGGGACCGCGAGAGACCCAGTACTTC. Translated, it gives CASSWRGPRETQYF.

The chain carries TRBV18 and TRBJ2-3; D may be TRBD2 (7 bases). Germline V CDR1 and CDR2: KGHSH, LQKENI. Deletions cut 4 bases from V and 2 bases from J, with 16 bases between. The CDR3 spans 16 residues. The CDR3 here is CASSRTTGGLTDTQYF. As DNA, the CDR3 is TGTGCCAGCTCACGAACGACGGGGGGCCTCACAGATACGCAGTATTTT.

The chain joins TRBV18 to TRBJ1-3, with D tentatively TRBD1 (5 bases). The CDR3 covers 15 residues. V was clipped by 3 bases and J by 2 bases, with 11 bases between them. CDR1 is KGHSH and CDR2 is LQKENI in the germline V gene. The chain's CDR3 is CASSPLGAPGNTIYF. The CDR3 nucleotides are TGTGCCAGCTCACCGCTTGGGGCGCCTGGAAACACCATATATTTT.

This clonotype was observed at least ten times. The chain employs TRBV20-1 and TRBJ2-1; possible D gene TRBD1, 5 bases. From germline, CDR1 is DFQATT and CDR2 SNEGSKA (reference sequence). This CDR3 is 11 amino acids long. V gave up 1 base and J gave up 10 bases, with 8 bases separating them. The CDR3 spells CSARGRQEQFF. The DNA of the CDR3 is TGCAGTGCTAGAGGGCGACAGGAGCAGTTCTTC.

This clonotype was seen a few times. The rearrangement joins TRBV7-3 to TRBJ2-2; weak D call: TRBD1 (5 bases). Germline V gene lookup returns CDR1 SGHTA and CDR2 FQGTGA. This CDR3 spans 14 amino acids. Between the trimmed V and J ends, which lost 4 bases and 6 bases, there was a span of 12 bases. CDR3 coding DNA: TGTGCCAGCAGCTGGGGCCTAGGGGCCGGGGAGCTGTTTTTT. Amino acid sequence: CASSWGLGAGELFF.

This clonotype has just a few counts. This chain joins TRBV5-1 and TRBJ2-2, with D unclear. This CDR3 has 16 amino acids. From germline, CDR1 is SGHRS and CDR2 YFSETQ. V was cut by 0 bases and J by 0 bases, with 9 bases left in between. The CDR3 DNA follows: TGCGCCAGCAGCTTGGACGGCAGGCCGAACACCGGGGAGCTGTTTTTT. This translates into CASSLDGRPNTGELFF.

This clonotype came up many times. The chain uses TRBV29-1 and TRBJ1-2, with a possible D match to TRBD1 (6 bases). Between the trimmed V and J ends, which lost 1 base and 0 bases, there was a span of 15 bases. CDR1 is SQVTM, CDR2 ANQGSEA, per germline. This CDR3 is built from 16 residues. CDR3 sequence reads: CSVEVAWEGANYGYTF. The CDR3 nucleotides are TGCAGCGTTGAAGTGGCTTGGGAGGGGGCTAACTATGGCTACACCTTC.

The V call is TRBV9, the J call TRBJ2-2, with D possibly TRBD2 on 5 matching bases. Germline CDR1 SGDLS, CDR2 YYNGEE. Trimming shortened V by 7 bases and J by 3 bases, and 16 bases separated the two germline ends. This CDR3 is 15 amino acids long. CDR3 coding DNA: TGTGCCAGCGGGTTATCGGGGTCGGACACCGGGGAGCTGTTTTTT. This encodes CASGLSGSDTGELFF.

This clonotype was counted at least ten times. V gene TRBV11-2 combines with J gene TRBJ2-2; 13 nucleotides match TRBD2. After removal of 5 bases from V and 4 bases from J, the junction contained 7 bases not matched to a gene. CDR1 SGHAT and CDR2 FQNNGV come from the germline V gene. The CDR3 length is 17 residues. CDR3 bases: TGTGCCAGCAGCCTCCGACTAGCGGGGGGTTCCACCGGGGAGCTGTTTTTT. This gives the protein CASSLRLAGGSTGELFF. Full variable domain (outside the CDR3, taken from reference TRBV11-2 and TRBJ2-2): EAGVAQSPRYKIIEKRQSVAFWCNPISGHATLYWYQQILGQGPKLLIQFQNNGVVDDSQLPKDRFSAERLKGVDSTLKIQPAKLEDSAVYLCASSLRLAGGSTGELFFGEGSRLTVL.

J is TRBJ2-3 and V is TRBV5-1; D tentatively reads TRBD1 or TRBD2 (5 bases each). Trimming left V 4 bases short and J 2 bases short, with 14 bases between. Germline V CDR1 and CDR2: SGHRS, YFSETQ. CDR3 size: 15 residues. The CDR3 reads CASSQGALYTDTQYF. In nucleotides, the CDR3 is TGCGCCAGCAGCCAGGGAGCATTATACACAGATACGCAGTATTTT. The full variable domain, its missing parts supplied by reference TRBV5-1 and TRBJ2-3, is KAGVTQTPRYLIKTRGQQVTLSCSPISGHRSVSWYQQTPGQGLQFLFEYFSETQRNKGNFPGRFSGRQFSNSRSEMNVSTLELGDSALYLCASSQGALYTDTQYFGPGTRLTVL.

V is TRBV12-3 or TRBV12-4 and J is TRBJ2-3; D ambiguous. The V end was cut by 4 bases, the J end by 5 bases, with 19 bases between. The CDR3 is made up of 16 amino acids. The CDR3 coding sequence is TGTGCCAGCAGTTCCCGCCCCGGCCAGGCTAAAGATACGCAGTATTTT. It translates to CASSSRPGQAKDTQYF.

The rearrangement uses TRBV5-6 and TRBJ1-2, with TRBD1 as a possible D gene (6 bases). There are 15 residues in the CDR3. Germline CDR1 is SGHDT and CDR2 is YYEEEE. V was shortened by 3 bases and J by 4 bases, with 16 bases between the two germline ends. The CDR3 nucleotides are TGTGCCAGCAGCTCCAATCCACAGGGCGCCTATGGCTACACCTTC. This gives the protein CASSSNPQGAYGYTF.

This clonotype was recorded many times. The chain uses TRBV25-1 and TRBJ2-3, with 10 bases aligning to TRBD2. Per the germline V gene, CDR1 is MGHDK and CDR2 is SYGVNS. With V trimmed by 7 bases and J by 6 bases, 10 bases remained unmatched. This CDR3 has 15 residues. The CDR3 DNA is TGTGCCAGCAACAATAAAAGCGGGGGGGCGGATACGCAGTATTTT. Protein: CASNNKSGGADTQYF.

A few counts support this clonotype. The gene calls are TRBV4-1 and TRBJ2-1, with D unclear. The CDR3 spans 14 residues. CDR1 and CDR2 from the germline V gene are MGHRA and YSYEKL. V was shortened by 1 base and J by 7 bases, with 11 bases between the two germline ends. This chain's CDR3 is CASSQVGFLNEQFF. In DNA form, the CDR3 reads TGCGCCAGCAGCCAAGTGGGGTTTCTGAATGAGCAGTTCTTC.

This clonotype came up many times. V and J are TRBV14 and TRBJ2-7; D may be TRBD1 (6 bases). Looked up from germline, CDR1 is SGHDN and CDR2 is FVKESK. V was clipped by 6 bases and J by 6 bases, with 15 bases between them. CDR3 length: 13 amino acids. CDR3 coding DNA: TGTGCCAGCAGTACGGACGTACAGGGCGAGCAGTACGTC. Translating it yields CASSTDVQGEQYV.

This clonotype was seen ten or more times. The CDR3 reads CASRPTGVYIQYF. In nucleotides, the CDR3 is TGTGCCAGCAGACCCACAGGGGTGTACATTCAGTACTTC. This chain joins TRBV6-2 or TRBV6-3 and TRBJ2-4; TRBD1 matches at 7 bases. The germline V gene has CDR1 MNHEY and CDR2 SVGEGT. V shed 6 bases, J shed 8 bases, and the junction held 7 bases outside the gene matches. CDR3 length equals 13 residues.

This clonotype was counted a few times. The rearrangement uses TRBV6-2 or TRBV6-3 and TRBJ2-7; D might be TRBD2 (5 bases). Germline-derived CDR1 and CDR2 are MNHEY and SVGEGT. The CDR3 consists of 11 residues. V shed 5 bases and J shed 9 bases, with 11 bases lying between them. CDR3 DNA: TGTGCCAGCAGTGGACTGACCTTGCAGTACTTC. This sequence encodes CASSGLTLQYF.

This clonotype was seen a handful of times. The rearrangement joins TRBV5-5 to TRBJ1-5, with D tentatively TRBD1 (6 bases). The germline CDR1 and CDR2 sequences are SGHKS and YYEKEE (reference sequence). The CDR3 is 15 amino acids. Trimming removed 4 bases from V and 2 bases from J, with 13 bases in between. CDR3 loop: CASSPGGPRNQPQHF. The CDR3 DNA follows: TGTGCCAGCAGCCCCGGGGGGCCGCGCAATCAGCCCCAGCATTTT. The entire variable domain, with the rest obtained from reference TRBV5-5 and TRBJ1-5, is as follows: DAGVTQSPTHLIKTRGQQVTLRCSPISGHKSVSWYQQVLGQGPQFIFQYYEKEERGRGNFPDRFSARQFPNYSSELNVNALLLGDSALYLCASSPGGPRNQPQHFGDGTRLSIL.

For the CDR3, the DNA is TGTGCCAGCAGTTACCGAGGATCAGGAGAGACCCAGTACTTC. Its protein is CASSYRGSGETQYF. The chain couples TRBV6-5 to TRBJ2-5; D unclear. The CDR3 runs 14 residues. Looked up from germline, CDR1 is MNHEY and CDR2 is SVGAGI. V was trimmed by 2 bases and J by 4 bases, leaving 11 bases between them.

This clonotype was detected a few times. The CDR3 sequence is CASSTRLANYGYTF. The CDR3 DNA follows: TGTGCCAGCAGTACCAGGTTGGCTAACTATGGCTACACCTTC. V usage is TRBV7-2 and J usage is TRBJ1-2; D ambiguous. V was trimmed by 6 bases and J by 0 bases, leaving 11 bases between them. This CDR3 contains 14 residues. Per the germline V gene, CDR1 is SGHTA and CDR2 is FQGNSA. Filled out from reference TRBV7-2 and TRBJ1-2, the complete variable domain reads GAGVSQSPSNKVTEKGKDVELRCDPISGHTALYWYRQSLGQGLEFLIYFQGNSAPDKSGLPSDRFSAERTGGSVSTLTIQRTQQEDSAVYLCASSTRLANYGYTFGSGTRLTVV.

V is TRBV21-1 and J is TRBJ1-4; the D segment call TRBD1 is taken from the table without a DNA check. TRBV21-1 is shown as a pseudogene. The CDR3 runs 19 residues. For the CDR3, the DNA is TGTGCCAGCAGCCCTAACCACAGGGGAGGATATATATTAAATGAAAAACTGTTTTTT. Translating gives CASSPNHRGGYILNEKLFF.

This clonotype was detected many times. The chain has TRBV4-1 and TRBJ1-3; the D gene is possibly TRBD1 (5 bases). Looked up from germline, CDR1 is MGHRA and CDR2 is YSYEKL. CDR3 length equals 15 residues. Deletions cut 4 bases from V and 3 bases from J, with 13 bases between. CDR3 protein: CASSRYRDYGNTIYF. CDR3 in DNA: TGCGCCAGCAGCCGCTACCGGGACTATGGAAACACCATATATTTT.

A few counts support this clonotype. The rearrangement links TRBV7-9 to TRBJ2-3; 11 nucleotides match TRBD2. Germline CDR1 reads SEHNR; CDR2 reads FQNEAQ (reference sequence). Losses at the gene ends were 0 bases for V and 4 bases for J; bases not matched to a gene: 6. CDR3 length equals 17 residues. The CDR3: CASSLASTSGVADTQYF. CDR3 coding DNA: TGTGCCAGCAGCTTAGCCTCGACTAGCGGGGTTGCAGATACGCAGTATTTT.